This T cell receptor (beta chain) stems from a study of CD8 T cells in ankylosing spondylitis. Study-wide results and limits: A motif of roughly 8 highly homologous TCR beta variants was seen as apparently characteristic of ankylosing spondylitis blood. Matched synovial fluid from ankylosing spondylitis patients was reported to be enriched for disease-linked clones. Within peripheral blood, clones linked to disease were CD8+ and relatively rare.

Concerning this clonotype: The target antigen is unknown.

Quantitative 5'-RACE with molecular barcodes was used to make the TCR beta libraries. TCRdb analysed the 5' RACE reads with MiXCR anew, one entry per CDR3 protein. This table has some 200,000 distinct CDR3 sequences, 7.3% appearing once. Germline loops: CDR1 SQVTM, CDR2 ANQGSEA. CDR3 length equals 10 residues. V lost 6 bases and J 2 bases, leaving 5 bases between the germline ends. The chain links TRBV29-1 to TRBJ2-7; D unresolved. Sequencing used blood, either unsorted or a sorted T cell fraction (not recorded which). The receptor's source is a male donor with ankylosing spondylitis. This chain's CDR3 is CSVGTYEQYF. CDR3 bases: TGCAGCGTGGGCACCTACGAGCAGTACTTC.